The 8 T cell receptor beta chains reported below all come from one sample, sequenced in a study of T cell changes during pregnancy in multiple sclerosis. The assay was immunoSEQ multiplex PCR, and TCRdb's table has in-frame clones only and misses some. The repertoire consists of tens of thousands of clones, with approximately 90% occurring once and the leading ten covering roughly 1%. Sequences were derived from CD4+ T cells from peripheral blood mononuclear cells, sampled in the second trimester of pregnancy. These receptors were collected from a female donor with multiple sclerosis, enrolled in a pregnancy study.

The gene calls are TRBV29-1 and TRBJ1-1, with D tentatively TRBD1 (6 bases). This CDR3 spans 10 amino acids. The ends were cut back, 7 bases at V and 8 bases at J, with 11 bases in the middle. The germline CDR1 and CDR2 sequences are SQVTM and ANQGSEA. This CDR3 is CSGSQGEAFF. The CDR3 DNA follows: TGCAGCGGTTCACAGGGCGAAGCTTTCTTT.

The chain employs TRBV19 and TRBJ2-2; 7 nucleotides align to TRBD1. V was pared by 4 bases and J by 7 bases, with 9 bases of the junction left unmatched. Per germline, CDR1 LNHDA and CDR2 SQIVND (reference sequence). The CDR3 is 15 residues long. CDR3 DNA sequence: TGTGCCAGTAGTAGCGCCGACAGGGTCCGCGGGGAGCTGTTTTTT. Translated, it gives CASSSADRVRGELFF.

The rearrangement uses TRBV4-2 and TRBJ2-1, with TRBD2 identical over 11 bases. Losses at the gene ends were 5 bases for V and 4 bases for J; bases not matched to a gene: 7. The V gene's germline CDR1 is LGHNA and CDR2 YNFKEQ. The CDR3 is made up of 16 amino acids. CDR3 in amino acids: CASSELAGARYNEQFF. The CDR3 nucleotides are TGTGCCAGCAGCGAACTAGCGGGGGCCCGGTACAATGAGCAGTTCTTC.

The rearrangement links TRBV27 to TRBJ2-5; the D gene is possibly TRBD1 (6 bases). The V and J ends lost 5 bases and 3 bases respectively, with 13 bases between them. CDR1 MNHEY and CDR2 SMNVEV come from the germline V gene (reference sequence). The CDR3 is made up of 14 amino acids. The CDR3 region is CASSRGYSKETQYF. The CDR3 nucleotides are TGTGCCAGCAGTAGGGGGTACTCGAAAGAGACCCAGTACTTC.

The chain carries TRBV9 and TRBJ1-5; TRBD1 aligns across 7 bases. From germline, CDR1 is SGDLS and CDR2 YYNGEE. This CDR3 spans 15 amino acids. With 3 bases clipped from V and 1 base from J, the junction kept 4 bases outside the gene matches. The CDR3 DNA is TGTGCCAGCAGCGCGACAGGGCTAAGCAATCAGCCCCAGCATTTT. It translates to CASSATGLSNQPQHF. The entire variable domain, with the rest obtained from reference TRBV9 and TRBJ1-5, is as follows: DSGVTQTPKHLITATGQRVTLRCSPRSGDLSVYWYQQSLDQGLQFLIQYYNGEERAKGNILERFSAQQFPDLHSELNLSSLELGDSALYFCASSATGLSNQPQHFGDGTRLSIL.

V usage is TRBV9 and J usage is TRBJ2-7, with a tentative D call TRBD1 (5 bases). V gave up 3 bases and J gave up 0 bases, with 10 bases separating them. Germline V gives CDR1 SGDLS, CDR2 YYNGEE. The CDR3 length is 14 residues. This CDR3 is CASSATERSYEQYF. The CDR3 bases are TGTGCCAGCAGCGCGACAGAGCGCTCCTACGAGCAGTACTTC.

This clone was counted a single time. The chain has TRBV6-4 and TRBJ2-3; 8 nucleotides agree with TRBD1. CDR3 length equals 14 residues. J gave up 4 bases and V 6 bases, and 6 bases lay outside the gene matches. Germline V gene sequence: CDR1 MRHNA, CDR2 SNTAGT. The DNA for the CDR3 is TGTGCCAGCAGGACGGACAGGGCCTCAGATACGCAGTATTTT. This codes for CASRTDRASDTQYF.

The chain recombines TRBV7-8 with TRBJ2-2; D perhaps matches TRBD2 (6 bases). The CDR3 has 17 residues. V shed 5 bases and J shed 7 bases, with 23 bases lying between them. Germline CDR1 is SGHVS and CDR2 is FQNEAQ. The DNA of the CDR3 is TGTGCCAGCAGCCGAGCGACTAGGAGGTTCGGTAGCGGGGAGCTGTTTTTT. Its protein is CASSRATRRFGSGELFF. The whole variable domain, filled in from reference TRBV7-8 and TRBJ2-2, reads GAGVSQSPRYKVAKRGQDVALRCDPISGHVSLFWYQQALGQGPEFLTYFQNEAQLDKSGLPSDRFFAERPEGSVSTLKIQRTQQEDSAVYLCASSRATRRFGSGELFFGEGSRLTVL.